Each of the 21 T cell receptor beta chains below was sequenced from the same sample in a study of memory CD4+ T cells and cytomegalovirus serostatus. Single viable CD3+CD4+CD8-CD45RO+ cells were sorted as the memory CD4+ T cells. TCRdb keeps only in-frame clones here, not all; method: immunoSEQ multiplex PCR. The sample lists 50,000 or so clones; around 83% were seen once. The sequenced material came from memory CD4+ T cells from blood. These receptors originate from an adult in good health and CMV-seropositive.

This sequence joins TRBV5-1 and TRBJ2-3, with D perhaps TRBD1 (5 bases). From germline, CDR1 is SGHRS and CDR2 YFSETQ. The CDR3 covers 16 residues. The V and J ends lost 0 bases and 6 bases respectively, with 17 bases between them. The CDR3 spells CASSLGQGLNLDTQYF. CDR3 nucleotide sequence: TGCGCCAGCAGCTTGGGTCAGGGTTTAAACTTGGATACGCAGTATTTT.

The genes are TRBV10-3 and TRBJ2-7; 11 bases line up with TRBD2. The CDR3 is 14 residues long. J lost 4 bases, V lost 6 bases, and 5 bases had no gene match. Looked up from germline, CDR1 is ENHRY and CDR2 is SYGVKD. CDR3 region: CAIRGSGGDYEQYF. DNA of the CDR3: TGTGCCATCAGGGGTAGCGGGGGGGATTACGAGCAGTACTTC.

The rearrangement uses TRBV7-9 and TRBJ2-2; TRBD1 is a possible D gene (6 bases). Germline-derived CDR1 and CDR2 are SEHNR and FQNEAQ (reference sequence). V shed 2 bases and J shed 0 bases, with 7 bases lying between them. This CDR3 region has 15 residues. CDR3 region: CASSLWDTNTGELFF. The CDR3 bases are TGTGCCAGCAGCTTATGGGACACGAACACCGGGGAGCTGTTTTTT. The whole variable domain, remainder taken from reference TRBV7-9 and TRBJ2-2, is DTGVSQNPRHKITKRGQNVTFRCDPISEHNRLYWYRQTLGQGPEFLTYFQNEAQLEKSRLLSDRFSAERPKGSFSTLEIQRTEQGDSAMYLCASSLWDTNTGELFFGEGSRLTVL.

J is TRBJ1-4 and V is TRBV11-2, with 8 bases that match TRBD1. The CDR3 totals 14 residues. From germline, CDR1 is SGHAT and CDR2 FQNNGV. V was pared by 4 bases and J by 7 bases, with 5 bases of the junction left unmatched. In DNA, the CDR3 is TGTGCCAGCAGCTCCGGACAGGGTGGTGAAAAACTGTTTTTT. It codes for CASSSGQGGEKLFF.

The rearrangement uses TRBV7-2 and TRBJ1-1; 7 positions match TRBD1. The V gene end was trimmed by 5 bases and the J gene end by 5 bases; junction bases not matched to a gene: 8. Germline V gives CDR1 SGHTA, CDR2 FQGNSA. The CDR3 runs to 14 residues. CDR3 bases: TGTGCCAGCAGCACAAGACAGGGTAGGACTGAAGCTTTCTTT. Translating gives CASSTRQGRTEAFF.

The V gene is TRBV6-5, the J gene TRBJ1-2, with D maybe TRBD1 (5 bases). The germline CDR1 and CDR2 sequences are MNHEY and SVGAGI. V lost 5 bases and J lost 1, with 14 bases in between. The CDR3 length is 15 residues. CDR3 coding DNA: TGTGCCAGCAGTCTCGGGGGGGGGATTAACTATGGCTACACCTTC. Translating gives CASSLGGGINYGYTF.

The V gene is TRBV7-9, the J gene TRBJ1-2; perhaps TRBD1 as D (6 bases). This CDR3 comprises 15 residues. The germline gives CDR1 SEHNR, CDR2 FQNEAQ (reference sequence). Trimming pared 3 bases from V and 5 bases from J, leaving 16 bases between. CDR3 sequence reads: CASSFFGQTKYGYTF. The CDR3 nucleotides are TGTGCCAGCAGCTTTTTCGGACAGACCAAATATGGCTACACCTTC.

This sequence joins TRBV30 and TRBJ1-4; D is unresolved. Germline CDR1 reads GTSNPN; CDR2 reads SVGIG (reference sequence). V was clipped by 2 bases and J by 0 bases, with 13 bases between them. The CDR3 is made up of 16 amino acids. The CDR3 nucleotides read TGTGCCTGGAGTAAGACTAGAACGGCAACTAATGAAAAACTGTTTTTT. Its translation: CAWSKTRTATNEKLFF.

This clone was recorded once. The CDR3 bases are TGTGCCAGCAAAGGGGTCCCGGCAGGGACCCAGTACTTC. This sequence encodes CASKGVPAGTQYF. This sequence joins TRBV6-1 and TRBJ2-5; D might be TRBD1 (5 bases). The V and J ends lost 7 bases and 7 bases respectively, with 16 bases between them. CDR3 length: 13 residues. Germline CDR1 MNHNS, CDR2 SASEGT.

Here the CDR3 DNA reads TGTGCCAGCAGCAAGGACAACTATGGCTACACCTTC. Its translation is CASSKDNYGYTF. The rearrangement joins TRBV11-2 to TRBJ1-2; D is uncertain. The V gene lost 5 bases and the J gene lost 2 bases, with 6 bases spanning the gap. Looked up from germline, CDR1 is SGHAT and CDR2 is FQNNGV. This CDR3 has 12 residues.

The chain uses TRBV6-5 and TRBJ2-1, with 15 bases matching TRBD2. The CDR3 sequence is 14 residues long. J gave up 9 bases and V 8 bases, and 5 bases lay outside the gene matches. Germline CDR1 and CDR2: MNHEY and SVGAGI. The chain's CDR3 is CASGTSGGSGEQFF. As DNA, the CDR3 is TGTGCCAGCGGGACTAGCGGGGGGAGTGGTGAGCAGTTCTTC.

The chain has TRBV18 and TRBJ2-2, with unresolved D. V lost 5 bases and J 4 bases, leaving 11 bases between the germline ends. The germline V gene encodes CDR1 KGHSH and CDR2 LQKENI. The CDR3 runs 14 residues. As DNA, the CDR3 is TGTGCCAGCTCAGGACGGCCATCCACCGGGGAGCTGTTTTTT. It encodes CASSGRPSTGELFF.

The sample holds one count of this clone. V gene TRBV7-2 combines with J gene TRBJ1-2; TRBD1 matches at 7 bases. Germline V CDR1 and CDR2: SGHTA, FQGNSA. The V and J ends lost 5 bases and 4 bases, in that order; junction bases with no gene match: 10. The CDR3 sequence is 15 residues long. In DNA, the CDR3 is TGTGCCAGCAGCACTTACCAGGGGGGGCTCTATGGCTACACCTTC. Residues: CASSTYQGGLYGYTF.

The rearrangement joins TRBV4-2 to TRBJ2-1, with TRBD2 matching over 9 bases. After removal of 0 bases from V and 8 bases from J, the junction contained 8 bases not matched to a gene. Germline lookup yields CDR1 LGHNA and CDR2 YNFKEQ. CDR3 length: 16 residues. CDR3 in DNA: TGTGCCAGCAGCCAAGAGGTGGGACTAGCAATCGATGAGCAGTTCTTC. Residues: CASSQEVGLAIDEQFF.

This rearrangement joins TRBV25-1 to TRBJ2-7; D call uncertain. Germline loops: CDR1 MGHDK, CDR2 SYGVNS. V was trimmed by 3 bases and J by 6 bases, leaving 15 bases between them. CDR3 length equals 14 residues. The CDR3, as DNA: TGTGCCAGCAGTGATGGCCATTCCACTGTCGAGCAGTACTTC. Residues: CASSDGHSTVEQYF.

This chain uses TRBV9 with TRBJ2-3; TRBD2 matches 16 bases. Germline-derived CDR1 and CDR2 are SGDLS and YYNGEE. V was pared by 4 bases and J by 7 bases, with 9 bases of the junction left unmatched. The CDR3 covers 17 residues. The CDR3 bases are TGTGCCAGCAGCTCCGGGACTAGCGGGGGGGAAGGGCATACGCAGTATTTT. It is translated as CASSSGTSGGEGHTQYF.

This sequence joins TRBV6-1 and TRBJ2-7; 7 nucleotides agree with TRBD1. Per the germline V gene, CDR1 is MNHNS and CDR2 is SASEGT. Germline trimming cut 4 bases from V and 5 bases from J; bases unmatched to any gene: 8. The CDR3 loop spans 14 amino acids. As DNA, the CDR3 is TGTGCCAGCAGTGGTCATTGGGACAGCAACGAGCAGTACTTC. It encodes CASSGHWDSNEQYF.

This clone has just a few counts. The rearrangement joins TRBV28 to TRBJ2-5; 7 nucleotides agree with TRBD1. Trimming took 6 bases from V and 7 from J; bases not matched to a gene: 8. Germline V gives CDR1 MDHEN, CDR2 SYDVKM. The CDR3 totals 13 residues. The CDR3 DNA reads as TGTGCCAGCAGGCCGACAGGGTTGGCGACCCAGTACTTC. It encodes CASRPTGLATQYF.

This chain's CDR3 is CASNGLAGVADTQYF. CDR3 in DNA: TGTGCCAGCAACGGACTAGCGGGGGTGGCAGATACGCAGTATTTT. This sequence joins TRBV6-6 and TRBJ2-3; 13 bases fit TRBD2. J gave up 4 bases and V 7 bases, and 5 bases lay outside the gene matches. Germline assignment: CDR1 MNHNY and CDR2 SVGAGI (reference sequence). This CDR3 is built from 15 residues.

This clone is a singleton in its sample. This sequence joins TRBV7-2 and TRBJ2-7, with D maybe TRBD2 (6 bases). V was cut by 5 bases and J by 3 bases, with 14 bases left in between. CDR3 size: 14 residues. Germline V lookup: CDR1 SGHTA, CDR2 FQGNSA. Written as DNA, the CDR3 is TGTGCCAGCAGCCCATCCAGCGGGTACTACGAGCAGTACTTC. Protein: CASSPSSGYYEQYF. Combining the CDR3 with reference TRBV7-2 and TRBJ2-7 gives the whole variable domain GAGVSQSPSNKVTEKGKDVELRCDPISGHTALYWYRQSLGQGLEFLIYFQGNSAPDKSGLPSDRFSAERTGGSVSTLTIQRTQQEDSAVYLCASSPSSGYYEQYFGPGTRLTVT.

The chain couples TRBV9 to TRBJ1-4, with TRBD1 identical over 7 bases. The CDR3 contains 14 residues. Germline V gives CDR1 SGDLS, CDR2 YYNGEE. J gave up 7 bases and V 3 bases, and 6 bases lay outside the gene matches. CDR3 DNA: TGTGCCAGCAGCGCACAGGGGCGACCTGAAAAACTGTTTTTT. Its protein is CASSAQGRPEKLFF.